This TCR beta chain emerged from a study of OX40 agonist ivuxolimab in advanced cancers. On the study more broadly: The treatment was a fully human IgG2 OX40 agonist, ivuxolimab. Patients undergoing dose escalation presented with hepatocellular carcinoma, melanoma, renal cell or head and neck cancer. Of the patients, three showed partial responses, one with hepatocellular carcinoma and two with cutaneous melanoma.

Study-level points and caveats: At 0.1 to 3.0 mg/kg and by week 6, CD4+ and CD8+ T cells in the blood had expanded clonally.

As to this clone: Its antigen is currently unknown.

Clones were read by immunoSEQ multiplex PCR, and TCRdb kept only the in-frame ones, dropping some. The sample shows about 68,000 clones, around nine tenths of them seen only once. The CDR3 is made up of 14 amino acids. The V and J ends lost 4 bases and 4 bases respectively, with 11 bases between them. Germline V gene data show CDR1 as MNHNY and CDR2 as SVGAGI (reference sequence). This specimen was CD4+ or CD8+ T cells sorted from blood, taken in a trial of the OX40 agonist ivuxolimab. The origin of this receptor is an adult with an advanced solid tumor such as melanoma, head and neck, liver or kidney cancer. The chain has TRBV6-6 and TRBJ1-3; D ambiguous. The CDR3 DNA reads TGTGCCAGCAGTTCCCATTCGACGGGAAACACCATATATTTT. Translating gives CASSSHSTGNTIYF.